A selection of T cell receptor beta chains follows, all from one sample in a study of vaccination effects on CD4 cells after COVID-19. Their specific antigens are unknown. Sequencing used immunoSEQ multiplex PCR; TCRdb keeps in-frame clones, though not all of them. The table includes over 45,000 clones, roughly two thirds detected once. Material: CD4+ T cells from PBMCs cultured with SARS-CoV-2 spike peptides, obtained before COVID-19 vaccination. The receptors were gathered from a human donor who received a COVID-19 vaccine. The CDR3 runs from the conserved cysteine through the conserved F or W. The D gene is left open where the match is weak. Rows give clone size only sometimes, using once, few, many, or a class for an expanded clone.

>TRBV5-1|TRBD2|TRBJ2-1|.
TGCGCCAGCAGGGAGGTAGCGGGCCTCAATGAGCAGTTCTTC
CASREVAGLNEQFF
>TRBV5-4|TRBD1|TRBJ2-7|once
TGTGCCAGCAGCCATCCGGGACAGGGGGCCTACGAGCAGTACTTC
CASSHPGQGAYEQYF
>TRBV5-4|.|TRBJ2-3|few
TGTGCCAGCAGCGATCCTAGCGGCACAGATACGCAGTATTTT
CASSDPSGTDTQYF
>TRBV6-1|.|TRBJ1-3|.
TGTGCCAGCAGTGAGACCTTCTCTGGAAACACCATATATTTT
CASSETFSGNTIYF
>TRBV24-1|.|TRBJ2-7|.
TGTGCCACCAGTGATCCCATTGGACGGGAAAAGTACTTC
CATSDPIGREKYF
>TRBV2|TRBD1|TRBJ2-6|many
TGTGCCAGCAGTGGGGGGACAGGCCGCTCTGGGGCCAACGTCCTGACTTTC
CASSGGTGRSGANVLTF
>TRBV12-3/TRBV12-4|.|TRBJ2-1|.
TGTGCCAGCACCAAAAGGGCCCCGAATGAGCAGTTCTTC
CASTKRAPNEQFF
>TRBV2|TRBD1|TRBJ2-7|.
TGTGCCAGCAGATACCCGGGACAGGCATACTTC
CASRYPGQAYF
>TRBV11-2|TRBD2|TRBJ2-3|.
TGTGCCAGCATCCCCTTGACTAGCGGGGAGACAGATACGCAGTATTTT
CASIPLTSGETDTQYF
>TRBV11-3|TRBD2|TRBJ2-1|few
TGTGCCAGCAGCTTGGGGACTAGCGGGGGGCTCAATGAGCAGTTCTTC
CASSLGTSGGLNEQFF
>TRBV5-5|.|TRBJ2-1|once
TGTGCCAGCAGCGGACAGTCTCCCTACAATGAGCAGTTCTTC
CASSGQSPYNEQFF
>TRBV3-1/TRBV3-2|TRBD2|TRBJ2-1|.
TGTGCCAGCAGCAAGGGAGCGGGATCCTACAATGAGCAGTTCTTC
CASSKGAGSYNEQFF
>TRBV5-1|.|TRBJ1-6|.
TGCGCCAGCAGCTTGGCGGGACCTGTTAATTCACCCCTCCACTTT
CASSLAGPVNSPLHF
>TRBV19|.|TRBJ2-5|.
TGTGCCAGTAGTCTGGGGACCCTACAAGAGACCCAGTACTTC
CASSLGTLQETQYF
>TRBV30|TRBD1|TRBJ1-5|.
TGTGCCTGGAGTCCACTTGGGACAGGGTATCAGCCCCAGCATTTT
CAWSPLGTGYQPQHF
>TRBV9|TRBD2|TRBJ2-5|.
TGTGCCAGCAGCGTAGACGGGGGGAAGACCCAGTACTTC
CASSVDGGKTQYF
>TRBV6-5|.|TRBJ1-5|few
TGTGCCAGCAGTTACTTCCCTGGGGGGTATCGGCATTTT
CASSYFPGGYRHF
>TRBV6-1|.|TRBJ1-1|.
TGTGCCAGCAGTGAAGCGCGGGGGGGCGCAGCTTTCTTT
CASSEARGGAAFF
>TRBV3-1/TRBV3-2|TRBD1|TRBJ1-2|few
TGTGCCAGCAGCCCCAAATGGGACAGTCCCTATGGCTACACCTTC
CASSPKWDSPYGYTF
>TRBV29-1|TRBD1|TRBJ2-7|.
TGCAGCGTGGCACGAGGGACAGGGTACGAGCAGTACTTC
CSVARGTGYEQYF
>TRBV28|TRBD1|TRBJ1-5|.
TGTGCCAGCTCGGTGACAGGGCCGAGCAATCAGCCCCAGCATTTT
CASSVTGPSNQPQHF
>TRBV4-3|.|TRBJ1-6|.
TGCGCCAGCAAACGAGGAAGTAATTCACCCCTCCACTTT
CASKRGSNSPLHF
>TRBV20-1|TRBD1|TRBJ1-5|.
TGCAGTGCTAGTTGGGACAGGGGGACCCGAAGGAATCAGCCCCAGCATTTT
CSASWDRGTRRNQPQHF
>TRBV11-1|TRBD1|TRBJ1-1|.
TGTGCCAGCAGTCCTCCGACAGGGTGGCGCACTGAAGCTTTCTTT
CASSPPTGWRTEAFF
>TRBV6-5|.|TRBJ2-1|.
TGTGCCAGCAGTCGCCGACTAGGGAGGTACAATGAGCAGTTCTTC
CASSRRLGRYNEQFF
>TRBV2|.|TRBJ1-4|.
TGTGCCAGCAGCTACCCGGGACGCACTAATGAAAAACTGTTTTTT
CASSYPGRTNEKLFF
>TRBV28|TRBD2|TRBJ2-7|.
TGTGCGGCATCGGGAGGGCCCTACGAGCAGTACTTC
CAASGGPYEQYF
>TRBV29-1|.|TRBJ2-7|few
TGCAGCGTTGAGTCAGGTTGGGGCTCCTACGAGCAGTACTTC
CSVESGWGSYEQYF
>TRBV19|.|TRBJ1-5|.
TGTGCCAGTAGGACAGGAATGGGCAATCAGCCCCAGCATTTT
CASRTGMGNQPQHF
>TRBV28|.|TRBJ2-7|.
TGTGCCAGCAGTTTAACCCTCGGGCAGGGCAGCTCCTACGAGCAGTACTTC
CASSLTLGQGSSYEQYF
>TRBV5-1|.|TRBJ2-2|.
TGCGCCAGCAGCGTACCCCCCGGGGAGCTGTTTTTT
CASSVPPGELFF
>TRBV27|.|TRBJ2-1|.
TGTGCCAGCAGTTTGACTAGTGCCCCCGCTGAGCAGTTCTTC
CASSLTSAPAEQFF
>TRBV4-2|.|TRBJ1-2|.
TGTGCCAGCAGCCAAGATCTCGGAGTAAGGGGGAACTATGGCTACACCTTC
CASSQDLGVRGNYGYTF
>TRBV9|TRBD1|TRBJ2-3|many
TGTGCCAGCAGCGTAAAGGGGGCTCTTGGCACAGATACGCAGTATTTT
CASSVKGALGTDTQYF
>TRBV10-3|.|TRBJ1-5|.
TGTGCCATCAGTGAGTCGTCGGGGGGAGGTCAGCCCCAGCATTTT
CAISESSGGGQPQHF
>TRBV20-1|.|TRBJ2-5|.
TGCAGTGCTGAAAATTCGGAGACCCAGTACTTC
CSAENSETQYF
>TRBV19|TRBD2|TRBJ2-1|once
TGTGCCAGTAGTATAGGGCGGGGGGGCCTAGATGAGCAGTTCTTC
CASSIGRGGLDEQFF
>TRBV30|TRBD1|TRBJ1-3|.
TGTGCCTCCGGGACAGGGGGGGGAAACACCATATATTTT
CASGTGGGNTIYF
>TRBV5-1|TRBD1|TRBJ2-5|.
TGCGCCAGCAGCTTGGAGGGACAGGACCAAGAGACCCAGTACTTC
CASSLEGQDQETQYF
>TRBV27|.|TRBJ1-6|.
TGTGCCAGCAGTTTATTGAATTCACCCCTCCACTTT
CASSLLNSPLHF
>TRBV5-4|TRBD2|TRBJ2-5|.
TGTGCCAGCAGCTCCCGACTAGCGGGAGCGGGGGAGACCCAGTACTTC
CASSSRLAGAGETQYF
>TRBV7-9|.|TRBJ1-3|.
TGTGCCAGCAGCTTGCGGGCAGGGAGAAACACCATATATTTT
CASSLRAGRNTIYF
>TRBV27|TRBD1|TRBJ2-7|.
TGTGCCAGCAGTCTGGGGGACCCCAGGACGTGGACAGGGGTTTACGAGCAGTACTTC
CASSLGDPRTWTGVYEQYF
>TRBV27|TRBD1|TRBJ1-4|.
TGTGCCAGCAGTCTCGGGACAGGGAAACTGTTTTTT
CASSLGTGKLFF
>TRBV5-4|.|TRBJ1-6|.
TGTGCCAGCAGCTTAGGCAGGGGACAATCACCCCTCCACTTT
CASSLGRGQSPLHF